This T cell receptor beta chain was identified during a study of shared T cell receptors in the human thymus. A note on this clone: A junction end diverges from the germline sequence, so it may reflect a read error. Additional DNA sequences in this sample encode the identical CDR3.

TCRdb's copy holds only in-frame clones and misses some; the assay was immunoSEQ multiplex PCR. The sample holds more than 550,000 clones, about 90% seen once. Germline V gene lookup returns CDR1 MNHEY and CDR2 SVGAGI. This CDR3 comprises 13 residues. These data also featured in a second study, about human thymus T cells. That paper states: During corrective heart surgery, resections were taken, and the thymus tissue came from them. Related research examined unrelated individuals and reported that their thymic repertoires overlapped highly.

What was sequenced was thymocytes. V gene TRBV6-5 combines with J gene TRBJ1-6; D gene unclear. The sequence derives from a boy younger than two with a congenital heart defect. The CDR3 is CASRSVINSPLHF. The CDR3 nucleotides are TGTGCCAGCAGATCCGTAATAAATTCCCCCCTCCACTTT.